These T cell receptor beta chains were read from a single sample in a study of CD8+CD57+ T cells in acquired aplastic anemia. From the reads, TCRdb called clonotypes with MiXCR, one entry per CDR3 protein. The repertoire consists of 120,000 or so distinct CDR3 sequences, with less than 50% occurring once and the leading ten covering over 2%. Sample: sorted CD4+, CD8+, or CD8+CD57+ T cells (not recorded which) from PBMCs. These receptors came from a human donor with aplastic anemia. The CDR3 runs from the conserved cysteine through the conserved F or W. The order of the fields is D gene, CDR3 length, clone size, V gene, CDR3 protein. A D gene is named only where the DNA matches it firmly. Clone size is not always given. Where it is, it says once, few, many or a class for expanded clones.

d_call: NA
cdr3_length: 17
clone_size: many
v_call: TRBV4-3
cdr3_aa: CASSQDLLPGDNSPLHF

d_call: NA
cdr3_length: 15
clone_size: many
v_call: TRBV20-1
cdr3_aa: CSARVAAGRHNEQFF

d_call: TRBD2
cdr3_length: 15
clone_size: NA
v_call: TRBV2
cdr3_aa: CASTSGTSGVNEQYF

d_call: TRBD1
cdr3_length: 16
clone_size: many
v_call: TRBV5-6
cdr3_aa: CASSLYGTALNTEAFF

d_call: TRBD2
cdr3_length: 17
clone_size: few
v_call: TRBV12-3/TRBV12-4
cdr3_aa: CASRRGGLLGSTDTQYF

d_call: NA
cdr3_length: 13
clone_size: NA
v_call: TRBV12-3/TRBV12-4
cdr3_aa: CASTIMGGKGYTF

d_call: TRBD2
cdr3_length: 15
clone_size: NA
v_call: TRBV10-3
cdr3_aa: CASSEATSGSDEQYF

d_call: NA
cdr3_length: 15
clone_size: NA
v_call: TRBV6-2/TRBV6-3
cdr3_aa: CASSYSSDSSYEQYF

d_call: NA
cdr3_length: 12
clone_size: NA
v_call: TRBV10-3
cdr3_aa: CAMAEGTGELFF

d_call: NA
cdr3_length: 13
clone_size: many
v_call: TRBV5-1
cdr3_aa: CASNGEGGTEAFF

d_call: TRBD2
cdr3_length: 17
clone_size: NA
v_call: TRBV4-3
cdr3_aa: CASSQDASGEGTGELFF

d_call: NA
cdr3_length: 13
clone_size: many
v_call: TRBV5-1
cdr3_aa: CASSLEIGNEQFF

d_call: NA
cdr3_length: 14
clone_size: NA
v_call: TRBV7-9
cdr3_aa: CASSSPPGTYGYTF

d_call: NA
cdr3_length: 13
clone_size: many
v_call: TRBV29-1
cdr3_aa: CSVEGSNQETQYF

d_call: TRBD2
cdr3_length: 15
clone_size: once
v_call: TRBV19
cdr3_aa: CASSNPGLAGETQYF

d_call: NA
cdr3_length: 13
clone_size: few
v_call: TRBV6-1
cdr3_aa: CASSEVLHGTQYF

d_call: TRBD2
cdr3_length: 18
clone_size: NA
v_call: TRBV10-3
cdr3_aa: CAIRGRGRGAPTGDEQFF

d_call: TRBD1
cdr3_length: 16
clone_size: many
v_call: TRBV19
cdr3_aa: CASSYRGPRGNSPLHF

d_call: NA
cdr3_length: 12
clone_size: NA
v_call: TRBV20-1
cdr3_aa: CSASIPPDEQYF

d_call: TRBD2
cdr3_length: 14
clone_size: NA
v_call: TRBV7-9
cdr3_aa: CASSLGAGAESQYF

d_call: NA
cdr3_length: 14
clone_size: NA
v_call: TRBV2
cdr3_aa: CASSLPGRSAEAFF

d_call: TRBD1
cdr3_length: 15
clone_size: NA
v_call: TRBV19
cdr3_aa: CASSRTGMDTGELFF

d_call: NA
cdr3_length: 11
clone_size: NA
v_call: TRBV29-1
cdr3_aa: CSVVRDSEAFF

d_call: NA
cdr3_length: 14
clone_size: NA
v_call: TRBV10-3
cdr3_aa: CAISQDSFTDTQYF

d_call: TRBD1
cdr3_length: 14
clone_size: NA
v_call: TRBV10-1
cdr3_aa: CASSPGQGPSGYTF

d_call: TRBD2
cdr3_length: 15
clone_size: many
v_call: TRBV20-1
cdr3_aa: CSASGTSGSQETQYF

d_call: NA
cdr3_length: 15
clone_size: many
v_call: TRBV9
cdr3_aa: CASSVGNRAQETQYF

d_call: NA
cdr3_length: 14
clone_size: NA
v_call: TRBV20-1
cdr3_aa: CSARPLGYNEKLFF

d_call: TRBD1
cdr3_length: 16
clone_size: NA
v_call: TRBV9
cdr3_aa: CASSDEGQGVDSPLHF

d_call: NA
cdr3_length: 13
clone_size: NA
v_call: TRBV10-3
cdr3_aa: CAISESGIYEQYF

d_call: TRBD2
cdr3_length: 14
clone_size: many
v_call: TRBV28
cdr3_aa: CASTSSGPQETQYF

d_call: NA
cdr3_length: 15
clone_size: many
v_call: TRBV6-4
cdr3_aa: CASSDSRDGGYGYTF

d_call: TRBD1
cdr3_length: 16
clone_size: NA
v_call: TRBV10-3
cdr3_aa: CAISEGTGGLQETQYF

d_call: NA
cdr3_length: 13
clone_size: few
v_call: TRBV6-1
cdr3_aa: CASSEGVIQPQHF

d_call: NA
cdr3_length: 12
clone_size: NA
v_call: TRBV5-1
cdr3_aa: CASSGGAGEQYF

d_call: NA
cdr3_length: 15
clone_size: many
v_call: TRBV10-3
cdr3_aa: CAISETGGPNNEQFF

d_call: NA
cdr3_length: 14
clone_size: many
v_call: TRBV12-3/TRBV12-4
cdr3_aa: CASSLGGVEETQYF

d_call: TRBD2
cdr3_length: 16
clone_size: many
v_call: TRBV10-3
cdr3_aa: CAISESAGANTGELFF

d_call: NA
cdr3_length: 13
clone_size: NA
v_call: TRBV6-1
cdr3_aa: CASSETRTRELFF

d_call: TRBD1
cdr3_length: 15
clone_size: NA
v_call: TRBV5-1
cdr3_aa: CASSLDRGTNSPLHF

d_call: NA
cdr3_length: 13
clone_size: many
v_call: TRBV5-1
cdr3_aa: CASSLTGRNEQFF

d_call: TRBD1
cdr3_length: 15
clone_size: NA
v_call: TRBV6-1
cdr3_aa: CASSTTGQNTGELFF

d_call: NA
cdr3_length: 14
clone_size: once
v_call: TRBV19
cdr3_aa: CASSINGRQETQHF

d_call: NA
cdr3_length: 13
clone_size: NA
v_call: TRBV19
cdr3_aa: CATKQGPPSPLHF

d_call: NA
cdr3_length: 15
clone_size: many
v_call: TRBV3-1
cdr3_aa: CASSQLGARGHEQYF

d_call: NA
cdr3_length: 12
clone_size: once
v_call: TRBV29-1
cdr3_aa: CSVEDQSNEQFF

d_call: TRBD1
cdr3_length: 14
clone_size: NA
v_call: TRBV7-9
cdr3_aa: CASSPGTGREKLFF

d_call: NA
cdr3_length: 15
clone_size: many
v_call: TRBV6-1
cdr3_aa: CASTPSEGRDQPQHF

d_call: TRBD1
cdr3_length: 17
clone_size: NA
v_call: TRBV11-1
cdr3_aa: CASSLGWAGGNNQPQHF

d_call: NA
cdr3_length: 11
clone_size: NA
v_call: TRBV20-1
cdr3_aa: CSAREGGVAFF

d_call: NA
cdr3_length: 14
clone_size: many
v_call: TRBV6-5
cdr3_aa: CASSYPGFDSPLHF

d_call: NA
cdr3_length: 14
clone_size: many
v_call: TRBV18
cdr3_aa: CASSPEQGSRGYTF

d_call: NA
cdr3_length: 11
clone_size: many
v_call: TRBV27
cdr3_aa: CASSRGNEQYF

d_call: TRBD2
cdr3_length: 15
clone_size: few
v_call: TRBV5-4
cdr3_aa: CASSPSGGTKNIQYF

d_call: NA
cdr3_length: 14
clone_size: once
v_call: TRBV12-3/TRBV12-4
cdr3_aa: CASSHRTAGREAFF

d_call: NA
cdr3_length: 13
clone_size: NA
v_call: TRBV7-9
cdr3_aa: CASSLGEGDGYTF

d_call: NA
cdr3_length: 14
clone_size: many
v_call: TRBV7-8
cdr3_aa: CASSLGQNTGELFF

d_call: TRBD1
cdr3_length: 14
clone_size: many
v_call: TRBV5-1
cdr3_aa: CASSLEQTGNEQFF

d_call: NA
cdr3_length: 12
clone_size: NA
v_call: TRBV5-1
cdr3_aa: CASSGGAGEQFF